This is a list of T cell receptor beta chains from one sample in a study of early T cells in non-severe SARS-CoV-2 infection. TCRdb reprocessed the 5' RACE reads via MiXCR and lists one record per CDR3 protein. The table lists some 70,000 distinct CDR3 sequences, more than 9% of them singletons. The sequencing input was whole blood. Every receptor here comes from an adult who was a healthcare worker with PCR-confirmed SARS-CoV-2 infection or an uninfected control (not recorded which). Each CDR3 is given without its conserved first and last residue. The order of the fields is CDR3 length, V gene, J gene, CDR3 protein.

length: 13; V: TRBV27; J: TRBJ1-4; CDR3: ASSFTWQSNEKLF
length: 14; V: TRBV7-3; J: TRBJ2-1; CDR3: ASSLTSGRAVDEQF
length: 13; V: TRBV12-3/TRBV12-4; J: TRBJ2-7; CDR3: ASSLLSPARYEQY
length: 12; V: TRBV27; J: TRBJ2-1; CDR3: ASRRGDLYNEQF
length: 11; V: TRBV15; J: TRBJ2-7; CDR3: ATSGGTTYEQY
length: 12; V: TRBV27; J: TRBJ1-1; CDR3: ASSLKVEAPEAF
length: 12; V: TRBV18; J: TRBJ1-1; CDR3: ASSPGGHGTEAF
length: 12; V: TRBV18; J: TRBJ2-7; CDR3: ASSPGQGAYEQY
length: 13; V: TRBV29-1; J: TRBJ2-1; CDR3: SVPLGRGRMNEQF
length: 11; V: TRBV28; J: TRBJ1-5; CDR3: ASNIGGNQPQH
length: 12; V: TRBV10-1; J: TRBJ1-6; CDR3: SLLADIEVSPLH
length: 15; V: TRBV5-1; J: TRBJ2-7; CDR3: ASSLGLAGGSTYEQY
length: 13; V: TRBV6-2/TRBV6-3; J: TRBJ2-1; CDR3: ASSPQGSTYNEQF
length: 11; V: TRBV6-2/TRBV6-3; J: TRBJ2-7; CDR3: ASRYGQGYEQY
length: 11; V: TRBV5-1; J: TRBJ2-7; CDR3: ASSLASGTEQY
length: 11; V: TRBV10-3; J: TRBJ2-5; CDR3: AISGGDQETQY
length: 11; V: TRBV29-1; J: TRBJ2-5; CDR3: SVDGEKWETQY
length: 14; V: TRBV19; J: TRBJ2-6; CDR3: ASTRGGASGANVLT
length: 13; V: TRBV20-1; J: TRBJ2-7; CDR3: SATRGAGAGGRQY
length: 12; V: TRBV24-1; J: TRBJ2-1; CDR3: ATSDLATNNEQF